This is a list of T cell receptor beta chains from one sample in a study of somatic mutations in cytotoxic T cells in rheumatoid arthritis. Libraries were prepared by immunoSEQ multiplex PCR; TCRdb keeps only in-frame clonotypes and omits some of them. The profile covers 25,000 to 30,000 clones, with about 87% appearing a single time and around 10% taken by the ten largest. The sample was CD8+ T cells sorted from blood. The source of these receptors is an adult with rheumatoid arthritis. Both conserved end residues are part of each CDR3. The order of the fields is clone size, J gene, D gene, V gene, CDR3 protein, CDR3 DNA. D genes are given only for firm matches. Size values are once, few and many counts, or a class for expanded clones, and some rows have none.

clone size: -
J gene: TRBJ1-2
D gene: -
V gene: TRBV7-6
CDR3 protein: CASSLAGYYGYTF
CDR3 DNA: TGTGCCAGCAGCTTAGCGGGGTACTATGGCTACACCTTC

clone size: -
J gene: TRBJ2-1
D gene: -
V gene: TRBV9
CDR3 protein: CASSVRIAPASSSYNEQFF
CDR3 DNA: TGTGCCAGCAGCGTTAGGATAGCGCCTGCGTCAAGCTCCTACAATGAGCAGTTCTTC

clone size: -
J gene: TRBJ2-2
D gene: -
V gene: TRBV27
CDR3 protein: CASSLSTGELFF
CDR3 DNA: TGTGCCAGCAGTCTCTCCACCGGGGAGCTGTTTTTT

clone size: -
J gene: TRBJ2-3
D gene: -
V gene: TRBV29-1
CDR3 protein: CSVEVQGIQTDTQYF
CDR3 DNA: TGCAGCGTTGAAGTTCAGGGGATTCAAACAGATACGCAGTATTTT

clone size: -
J gene: TRBJ2-2
D gene: -
V gene: TRBV11-2
CDR3 protein: CASSLHFSDTGELFF
CDR3 DNA: TGTGCCAGCAGCTTGCACTTTTCAGACACCGGGGAGCTGTTTTTT

clone size: -
J gene: TRBJ2-1
D gene: -
V gene: TRBV11-2
CDR3 protein: CASSSPSWYNEQFF
CDR3 DNA: TGTGCCAGCAGCTCTCCTAGTTGGTACAATGAGCAGTTCTTC

clone size: -
J gene: TRBJ1-2
D gene: -
V gene: TRBV5-6
CDR3 protein: CASSLAGRNYGYTF
CDR3 DNA: TGTGCCAGCAGCTTGGCGGGAAGAAACTATGGCTACACCTTC

clone size: -
J gene: TRBJ2-7
D gene: -
V gene: TRBV11-3
CDR3 protein: CASSLYPPPYEQYF
CDR3 DNA: TGTGCCAGCAGCTTATATCCCCCACCCTACGAGCAGTACTTC

clone size: -
J gene: TRBJ1-1
D gene: -
V gene: TRBV11-1
CDR3 protein: CASSLATVNTEAFF
CDR3 DNA: TGTGCCAGCAGCTTAGCGACAGTGAACACTGAAGCTTTCTTT

clone size: -
J gene: TRBJ2-7
D gene: TRBD2
V gene: TRBV30
CDR3 protein: CAWSVGAGDHEQYF
CDR3 DNA: TGTGCCTGGAGTGTCGGGGCGGGGGACCACGAGCAGTACTTC

clone size: -
J gene: TRBJ2-7
D gene: TRBD1
V gene: TRBV5-4
CDR3 protein: CASSSTGNAEEQYF
CDR3 DNA: TGTGCCAGCAGTTCGACAGGGAATGCTGAAGAGCAGTACTTC

clone size: -
J gene: TRBJ2-7
D gene: -
V gene: TRBV28
CDR3 protein: CASSFGSSYEQYF
CDR3 DNA: TGTGCCAGCAGTTTCGGTAGCTCCTACGAGCAGTACTTC

clone size: -
J gene: TRBJ1-2
D gene: -
V gene: TRBV29-1
CDR3 protein: CSVEQGGYTF
CDR3 DNA: TGCAGCGTTGAGCAGGGCGGCTACACCTTC

clone size: -
J gene: TRBJ2-1
D gene: TRBD2
V gene: TRBV27
CDR3 protein: CASSSIYAGGLGNEQFF
CDR3 DNA: TGTGCCAGCAGTTCTATCTATGCGGGGGGCCTAGGGAATGAGCAGTTCTTC

clone size: -
J gene: TRBJ2-1
D gene: TRBD2
V gene: TRBV7-6
CDR3 protein: CASSFPTSGGSSYNEQFF
CDR3 DNA: TGTGCCAGCAGCTTTCCCACTAGCGGGGGCAGCTCCTACAATGAGCAGTTCTTC

clone size: -
J gene: TRBJ2-3
D gene: TRBD2
V gene: TRBV11-2
CDR3 protein: CASSLTSGGTDTQYF
CDR3 DNA: TGTGCCAGCAGCCTGACTAGCGGGGGAACAGATACGCAGTATTTT

clone size: -
J gene: TRBJ2-1
D gene: -
V gene: TRBV5-5
CDR3 protein: CASSLVREYNEQFF
CDR3 DNA: TGTGCCAGCAGCTTGGTTCGCGAGTACAATGAGCAGTTCTTC

clone size: -
J gene: TRBJ1-4
D gene: -
V gene: TRBV28
CDR3 protein: CASTSGGRGAYNEKLFF
CDR3 DNA: TGTGCCAGCACCAGCGGGGGGAGAGGGGCTTATAATGAAAAACTGTTTTTT

clone size: -
J gene: TRBJ2-1
D gene: TRBD2
V gene: TRBV9
CDR3 protein: CASNLGLVGNEQFF
CDR3 DNA: TGTGCCAGCAACCTTGGACTAGTCGGAAATGAGCAGTTCTTC

clone size: -
J gene: TRBJ2-6
D gene: TRBD2
V gene: TRBV5-5
CDR3 protein: CASSPSGGAGANVLTF
CDR3 DNA: TGTGCCAGCAGTCCCAGCGGGGGAGCTGGGGCCAACGTCCTGACTTTC

clone size: -
J gene: TRBJ1-2
D gene: -
V gene: TRBV15
CDR3 protein: CATSRAETSGYTF
CDR3 DNA: TGTGCCACCAGCAGAGCCGAGACTTCCGGCTACACCTTC

clone size: once
J gene: TRBJ1-1
D gene: TRBD1
V gene: TRBV19
CDR3 protein: CASSLGTVTTEAFF
CDR3 DNA: TGTGCCAGTAGCCTAGGGACAGTCACCACTGAAGCTTTCTTT

clone size: few
J gene: TRBJ2-7
D gene: -
V gene: TRBV6-5
CDR3 protein: CASSYSGGGEQYF
CDR3 DNA: TGTGCCAGCAGTTACTCAGGAGGAGGCGAGCAGTACTTC

clone size: once
J gene: TRBJ2-7
D gene: -
V gene: TRBV2
CDR3 protein: CASSEWGGDPSYEQYF
CDR3 DNA: TGTGCCAGCAGTGAGTGGGGCGGAGACCCGTCCTACGAGCAGTACTTC

clone size: -
J gene: TRBJ2-7
D gene: -
V gene: TRBV28
CDR3 protein: CASSTSSVEQYF
CDR3 DNA: TGTGCCAGCAGTACCAGTTCAGTCGAGCAGTACTTC

clone size: -
J gene: TRBJ2-7
D gene: TRBD1
V gene: TRBV5-4
CDR3 protein: CASSGTGIEQYF
CDR3 DNA: TGTGCCAGCAGCGGGACAGGGATCGAGCAGTACTTC